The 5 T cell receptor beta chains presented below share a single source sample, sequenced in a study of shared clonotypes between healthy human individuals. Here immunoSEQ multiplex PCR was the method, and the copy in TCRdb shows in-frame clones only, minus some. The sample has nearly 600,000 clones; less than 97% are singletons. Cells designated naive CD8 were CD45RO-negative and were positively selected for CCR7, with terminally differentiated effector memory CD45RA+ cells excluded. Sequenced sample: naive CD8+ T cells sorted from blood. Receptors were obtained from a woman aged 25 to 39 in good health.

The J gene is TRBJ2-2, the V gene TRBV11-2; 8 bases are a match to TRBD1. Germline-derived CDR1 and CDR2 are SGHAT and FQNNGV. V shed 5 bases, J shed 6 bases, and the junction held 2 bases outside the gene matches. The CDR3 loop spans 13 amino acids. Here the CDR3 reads CASSPDRAGELFF. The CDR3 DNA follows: TGTGCCAGCAGCCCGGACAGGGCCGGGGAGCTGTTTTTT. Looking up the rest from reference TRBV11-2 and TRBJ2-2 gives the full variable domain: EAGVAQSPRYKIIEKRQSVAFWCNPISGHATLYWYQQILGQGPKLLIQFQNNGVVDDSQLPKDRFSAERLKGVDSTLKIQPAKLEDSAVYLCASSPDRAGELFFGEGSRLTVL.

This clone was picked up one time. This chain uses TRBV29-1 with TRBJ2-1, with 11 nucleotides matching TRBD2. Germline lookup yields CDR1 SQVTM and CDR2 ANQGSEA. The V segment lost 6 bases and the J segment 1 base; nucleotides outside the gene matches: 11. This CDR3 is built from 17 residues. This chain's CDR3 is CSVRGSGRAGSYNEQFF. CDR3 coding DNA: TGCAGCGTAAGGGGTAGCGGGAGGGCCGGGTCCTACAATGAGCAGTTCTTC.

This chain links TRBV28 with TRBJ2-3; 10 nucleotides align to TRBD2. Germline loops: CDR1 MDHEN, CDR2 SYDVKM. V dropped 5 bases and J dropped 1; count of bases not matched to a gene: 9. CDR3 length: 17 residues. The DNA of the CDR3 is TGTGCCAGCAGTACTGAGCGGGAGGGCCCGGGCACAGATACGCAGTATTTT. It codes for CASSTEREGPGTDTQYF.

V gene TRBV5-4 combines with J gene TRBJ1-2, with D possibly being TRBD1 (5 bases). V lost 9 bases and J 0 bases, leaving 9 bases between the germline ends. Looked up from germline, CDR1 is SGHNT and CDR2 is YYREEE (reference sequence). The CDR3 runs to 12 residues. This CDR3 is CAIDRANYGYTF. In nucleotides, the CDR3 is TGTGCCATCGACAGAGCTAACTATGGCTACACCTTC.

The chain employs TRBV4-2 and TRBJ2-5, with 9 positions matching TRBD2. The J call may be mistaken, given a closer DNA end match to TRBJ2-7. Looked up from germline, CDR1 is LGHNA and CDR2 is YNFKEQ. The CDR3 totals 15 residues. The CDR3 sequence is CASSQESSGGYEQYF. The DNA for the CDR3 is TGTGCCAGCAGCCAAGAGAGTAGCGGGGGCTACGAGCAGTACTTC.